The clone carrying this TCR beta chain was detected once. Its matching antigen is unknown. These data come from a study of identifying expanded T cells in peripheral blood. The germline V and J ends were trimmed by 4 bases and 1 base, with 14 bases remaining between them. The CDR3 loop spans 15 amino acids. Germline-derived CDR1 and CDR2 are SGHVS and FQNEAQ. Measured with immunoSEQ multiplex PCR; TCRdb has only the in-frame clones, and not every one. The sample records about 89,000 clones, approximately 83% being singletons. Notes on the study in general: Technical replicates showed around 1.2 changed clones; roughly two weeks 15 to 20; four weeks 19.

The gene calls are TRBV7-8 and TRBJ2-7, with a tentative D call TRBD1 (6 bases). Source material: blood. This clonotype was sampled from a person between 18 and 75 years old in good health. CDR3 DNA: TGTGCCAGCAGCTCCTACCGGGACACATCCTACGAGCAGTACTTC. It encodes CASSSYRDTSYEQYF.